This T cell receptor beta chain appears in the sequencing data of a study of cytomegalovirus exposure and HLA in healthy donors. Study background: Among the 300 to 450 genotyped donors, less than 85% were placed in the Caucasian-associated ancestry cluster.

This clone has a handful of counts. Its target is not known. Researchers ran the PCR with 60 Vbeta and 13 Jbeta primers. In the authors' workflow: About 11 million of 65 million to 95 million unique TCR beta chains were shared, per a later count. Here immunoSEQ multiplex PCR was the method, and the copy in TCRdb shows in-frame clones only, minus some. V, J and clone size were drawn from that table, and D and trimming were deduced from the DNA. Of about 130,000 clones in the sample, approximately 80% are singletons; the top ten hold 0.75% to 0.95%. The CDR3 runs 14 residues. Trimming removed 4 bases at V and 7 bases at J, with 17 bases between. Germline-derived CDR1 and CDR2 are SQVTM and ANQGSEA. Study conclusions and caveats: Overall, around 150 TCR beta chains were annotated as cytomegalovirus-associated.

This sequence was found in a woman aged 55-69 years in good health and CMV-seronegative. The chain couples TRBV29-1 to TRBJ1-5; TRBD1 might be the D (5 bases). Sequenced sample: PBMCs. The CDR3 DNA reads TGCAGCGTTGGCTCGGGAGGGGTAGGGCAGCCCCAGCATTTT. Amino acids: CSVGSGGVGQPQHF.